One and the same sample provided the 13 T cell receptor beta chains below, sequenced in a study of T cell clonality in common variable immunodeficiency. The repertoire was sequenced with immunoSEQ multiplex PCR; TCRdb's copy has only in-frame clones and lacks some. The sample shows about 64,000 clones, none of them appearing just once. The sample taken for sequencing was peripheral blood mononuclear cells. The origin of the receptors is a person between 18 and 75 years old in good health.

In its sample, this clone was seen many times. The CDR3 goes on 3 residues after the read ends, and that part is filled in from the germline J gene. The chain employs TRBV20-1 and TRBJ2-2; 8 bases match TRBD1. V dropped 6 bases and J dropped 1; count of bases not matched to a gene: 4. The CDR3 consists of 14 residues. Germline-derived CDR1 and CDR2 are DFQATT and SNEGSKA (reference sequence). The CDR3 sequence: CSARDRGNTGELFF. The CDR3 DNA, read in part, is TGCAGTGCCCGCGACAGGGGGAACACCGGGGAG.

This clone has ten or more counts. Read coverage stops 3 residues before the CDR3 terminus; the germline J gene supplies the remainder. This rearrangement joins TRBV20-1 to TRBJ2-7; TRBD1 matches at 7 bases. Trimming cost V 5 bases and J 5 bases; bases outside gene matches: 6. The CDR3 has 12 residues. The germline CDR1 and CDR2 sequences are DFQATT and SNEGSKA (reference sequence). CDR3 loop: CSAEGAGDEQYF. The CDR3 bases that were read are TGCAGTGCTGAGGGGGCGGGTGACGAG.

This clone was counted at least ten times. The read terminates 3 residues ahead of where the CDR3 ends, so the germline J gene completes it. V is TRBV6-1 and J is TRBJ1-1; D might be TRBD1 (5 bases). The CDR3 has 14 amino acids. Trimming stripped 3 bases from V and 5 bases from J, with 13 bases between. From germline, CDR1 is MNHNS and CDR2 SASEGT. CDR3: CASSETQEGTEAFF. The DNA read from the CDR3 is TGTGCCAGCAGTGAGACGCAAGAGGGGACTGAA.

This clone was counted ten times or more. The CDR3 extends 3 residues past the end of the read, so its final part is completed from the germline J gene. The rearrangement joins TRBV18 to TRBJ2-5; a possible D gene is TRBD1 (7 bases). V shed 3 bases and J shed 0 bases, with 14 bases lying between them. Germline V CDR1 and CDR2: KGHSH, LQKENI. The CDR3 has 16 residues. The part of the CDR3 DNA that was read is TGTGCCAGCTCACCGCGGGACAGAGAGTACCAAGAGACC. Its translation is CASSPRDREYQET. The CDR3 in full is CASSPRDREYQETQYF. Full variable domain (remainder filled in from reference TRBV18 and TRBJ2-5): NAGVMQNPRHLVRRRGQEARLRCSPMKGHSHVYWYRQLPEEGLKFMVYLQKENIIDESGMPKERFSAEFPKEGPSILRIQQVVRGDSAAYFCASSPRDREYQETQYFGPGTRLLVL.

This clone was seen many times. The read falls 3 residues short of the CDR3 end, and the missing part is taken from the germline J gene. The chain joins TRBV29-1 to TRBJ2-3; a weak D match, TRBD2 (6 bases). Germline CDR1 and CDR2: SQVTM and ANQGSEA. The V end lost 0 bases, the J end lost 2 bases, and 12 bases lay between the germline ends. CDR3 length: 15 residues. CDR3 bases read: TGCAGCGTTGAAGATTCGGAGGGTCCCACAGATACG. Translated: CSVEDSEGPTDT. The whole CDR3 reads CSVEDSEGPTDTQYF.

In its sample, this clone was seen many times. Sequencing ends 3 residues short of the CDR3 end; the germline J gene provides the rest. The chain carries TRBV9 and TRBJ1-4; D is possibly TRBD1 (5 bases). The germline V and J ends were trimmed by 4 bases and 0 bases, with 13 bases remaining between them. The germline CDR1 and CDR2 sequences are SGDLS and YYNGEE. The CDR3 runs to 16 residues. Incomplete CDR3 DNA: TGTGCCAGCAGCCCCGGACATTCCGCAACTAATGAAAAA. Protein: CASSPGHSATNEK. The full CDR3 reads CASSPGHSATNEKLFF.

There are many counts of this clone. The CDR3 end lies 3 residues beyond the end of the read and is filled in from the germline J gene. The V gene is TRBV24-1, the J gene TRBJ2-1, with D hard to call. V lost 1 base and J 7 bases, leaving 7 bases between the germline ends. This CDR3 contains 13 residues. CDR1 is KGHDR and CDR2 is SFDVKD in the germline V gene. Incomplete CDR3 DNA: TGTGCCACCAGTGATTTTCGCGAAAATGAG. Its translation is CATSDFRENE. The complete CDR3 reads CATSDFRENEQFF.

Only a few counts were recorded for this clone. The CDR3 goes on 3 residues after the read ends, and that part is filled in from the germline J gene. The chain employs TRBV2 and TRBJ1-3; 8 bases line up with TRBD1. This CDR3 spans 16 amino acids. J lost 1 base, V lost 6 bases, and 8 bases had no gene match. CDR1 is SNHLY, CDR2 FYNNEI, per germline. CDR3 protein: CASSHSRDRSGNTIYF. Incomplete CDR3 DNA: TGTGCCAGCAGCCATTCCCGGGACAGGTCTGGAAACACC.

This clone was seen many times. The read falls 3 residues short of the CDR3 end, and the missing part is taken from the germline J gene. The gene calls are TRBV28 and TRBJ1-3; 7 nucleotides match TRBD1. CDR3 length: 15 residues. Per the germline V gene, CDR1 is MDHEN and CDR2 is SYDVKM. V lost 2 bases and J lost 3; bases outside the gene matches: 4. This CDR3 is CASSLGTDFGNTIYF. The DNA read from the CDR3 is TGTGCCAGCAGTTTAGGGACAGACTTTGGAAACACC.

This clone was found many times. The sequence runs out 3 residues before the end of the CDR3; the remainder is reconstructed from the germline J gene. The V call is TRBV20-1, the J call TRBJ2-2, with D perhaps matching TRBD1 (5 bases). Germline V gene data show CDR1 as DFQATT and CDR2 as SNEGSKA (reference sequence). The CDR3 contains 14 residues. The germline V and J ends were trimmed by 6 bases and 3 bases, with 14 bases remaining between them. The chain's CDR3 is CSAPDGQDTGELFF. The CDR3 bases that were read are TGCAGTGCCCCGGACGGACAAGACACCGGGGAG.

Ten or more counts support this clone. CDR3 residues: CASRKGDNNEQFF. The part of the CDR3 DNA that was read is TGTGCCAGCAGGAAGGGGGACAACAATGAG. V and J are TRBV5-4 and TRBJ2-1; a weak D match, TRBD1 (6 bases). The CDR3 extends 3 residues past the end of the read, so its final part is completed from the germline J gene. The CDR3 loop spans 13 amino acids. Per germline, CDR1 SGHNT and CDR2 YYREEE (reference sequence). V gave up 5 bases and J gave up 5 bases, with 11 bases separating them.

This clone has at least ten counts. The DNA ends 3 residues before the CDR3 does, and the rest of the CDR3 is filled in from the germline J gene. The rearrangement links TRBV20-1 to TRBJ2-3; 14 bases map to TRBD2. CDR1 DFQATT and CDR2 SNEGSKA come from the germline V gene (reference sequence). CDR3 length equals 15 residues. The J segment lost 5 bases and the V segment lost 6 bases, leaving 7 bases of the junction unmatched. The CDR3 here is CSARLAGGPKDTQYF. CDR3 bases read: TGCAGTGCCCGACTAGCGGGGGGGCCGAAAGATACG.

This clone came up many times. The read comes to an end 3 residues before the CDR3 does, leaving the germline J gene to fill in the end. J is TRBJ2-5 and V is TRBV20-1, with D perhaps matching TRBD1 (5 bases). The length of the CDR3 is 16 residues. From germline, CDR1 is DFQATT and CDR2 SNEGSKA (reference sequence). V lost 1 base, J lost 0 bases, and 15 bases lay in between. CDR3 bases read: TGCAGTGCTAGAGGCACTTCGACAGTCTACCAAGAGACC. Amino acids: CSARGTSTVYQET. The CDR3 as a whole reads CSARGTSTVYQETQYF.